These 30 T cell receptor beta chains originate from one sample sequenced in a study of control samples from healthy donors and cancer patients (dated by TCRdb to about 2020). The library was produced with the immunoSEQ multiplex PCR assay. Held by TCRdb, this immuneACCESS table contains in-frame sequences only and omits some clones. Under half of the omission traces to an unresolved V gene where checked; the cause of the rest is unknown. Here the sample has more than 140,000 clones; approximately 94% occur a single time. Jointly, the top ten make up approximately 14% of the sample. Sequenced input: blood. These receptors all stem from a man aged 40-50 years in good health.

The chain links TRBV29-1 to TRBJ2-1; perhaps TRBD1 as D (6 bases). The germline CDR1 and CDR2 sequences are SQVTM and ANQGSEA. The CDR3 length is 14 residues. Trimming cost V 5 bases and J 8 bases, with 19 bases left between them. As DNA, the CDR3 is TGCAGCGTTCGGACAGCCGGTCCATCCCATGAGCAGTTCTTC. It encodes CSVRTAGPSHEQFF.

The chain recombines TRBV7-9 with TRBJ2-2; TRBD1 agrees at 9 bases. Germline V lookup: CDR1 SEHNR, CDR2 FQNEAQ (reference sequence). The CDR3 spans 15 residues. V dropped 5 bases and J dropped 7; count of bases not matched to a gene: 8. Here the CDR3 reads CASSPIQGADGELFF. The DNA of the CDR3 is TGTGCCAGCAGCCCAATACAGGGGGCAGACGGGGAGCTGTTTTTT.

This chain connects TRBV9 to TRBJ1-6, with 7 positions matching TRBD1. J was trimmed by 7 bases and V by 2 bases; bases with no gene match: 9. The CDR3 covers 16 residues. Germline CDR1 and CDR2: SGDLS and YYNGEE. CDR3 residues: CASSVGDSARNSPLHF. The CDR3 DNA is TGTGCCAGCAGCGTCGGGGACAGCGCCAGGAATTCACCCCTCCACTTT.

The chain is built from TRBV18 and TRBJ1-4; D is uncertain. This CDR3 comprises 14 residues. V lost 0 bases and J lost 8, with 10 bases in between. Germline V gene lookup returns CDR1 KGHSH and CDR2 LQKENI. CDR3 in amino acids: CASSPPSGREKLFF. The DNA of the CDR3 is TGTGCCAGCTCACCACCTTCGGGTAGAGAAAAACTGTTTTTT.

The chain uses TRBV4-1 and TRBJ2-5; 9 bases match TRBD2. The V gene's germline CDR1 is MGHRA and CDR2 YSYEKL. CDR3 length equals 18 residues. V shed 4 bases and J 3 bases; nucleotides not matched to a gene: 15. The CDR3 DNA follows: TGCGCCAGCAGCCCCGAGGGTTATAGCGGGAGTTGGGAAGAGACCCAGTACTTC. Its translation is CASSPEGYSGSWEETQYF.

The rearrangement links TRBV28 to TRBJ2-7; D unclear. V was shortened by 3 bases and J by 0 bases, with 6 bases between the two germline ends. This CDR3 is built from 13 residues. CDR1 and CDR2 (germline): MDHEN, SYDVKM. The CDR3 region has the DNA TGTGCCAGCAGTTTCGGCAGCTCCTACGAGCAGTACTTC. Protein: CASSFGSSYEQYF.

V usage is TRBV6-5 and J usage is TRBJ2-3, with a possible D match to TRBD2 (5 bases). The V and J ends lost 5 bases and 6 bases respectively, with 15 bases between them. Germline values: CDR1 MNHEY, CDR2 SVGAGI. The CDR3 loop spans 14 amino acids. The CDR3 sequence is CASSTAGLMDTQYF. The CDR3 DNA reads as TGTGCCAGCAGTACGGCAGGACTGATGGATACGCAGTATTTT.

The chain employs TRBV9 and TRBJ2-3, with 9 nucleotides matching TRBD2. There are 14 residues in the CDR3. After removal of 2 bases from V and 4 bases from J, the junction contained 2 bases not matched to a gene. Germline CDR1 SGDLS, CDR2 YYNGEE. The CDR3 loop reads CASSVAGGADTQYF. CDR3 bases: TGTGCCAGCAGCGTCGCGGGAGGGGCAGATACGCAGTATTTT.

The chain is built from TRBV10-2 and TRBJ1-4; D remains ambiguous. Trimming shortened V by 6 bases and J by 8 bases, and 7 bases separated the two germline ends. This CDR3 comprises 11 residues. Germline-derived CDR1 and CDR2 are WSHSY and SAAADI. The CDR3 protein is CASRDREKLFF. Written as DNA, the CDR3 is TGCGCCAGCAGGGACCGAGAAAAACTGTTTTTT.

Only one count was recorded for this clone. This sequence joins TRBV19 and TRBJ2-3; D remains unclear. Trimming stripped 7 bases from V and 0 bases from J, with 8 bases between. Germline V gene data show CDR1 as LNHDA and CDR2 as SQIVND (reference sequence). CDR3 size: 13 residues. Here the CDR3 DNA reads TGTGCCAGTAATAGTGGTAGCACAGATACGCAGTATTTT. This gives the protein CASNSGSTDTQYF. Combining the CDR3 with reference TRBV19 and TRBJ2-3 gives the whole variable domain DGGITQSPKYLFRKEGQNVTLSCEQNLNHDAMYWYRQDPGQGLRLIYYSQIVNDFQKGDIAEGYSVSREKKESFPLTVTSAQKNPTAFYLCASNSGSTDTQYFGPGTRLTVL.

The rearrangement joins TRBV2 to TRBJ1-4; 7 bases line up with TRBD1. The germline V gene encodes CDR1 SNHLY and CDR2 FYNNEI. This CDR3 comprises 17 residues. J lost 4 bases, V lost 5 bases, and 13 bases had no gene match. In DNA form, the CDR3 reads TGTGCCAGCAGTCCAAACTATGGACAGGTCCGTAATGAAAAACTGTTTTTT. The encoded protein is CASSPNYGQVRNEKLFF.

The CDR3 here is CASSHPGGRNEQFF. The DNA for the CDR3 is TGTGCCAGCAGCCATCCAGGGGGACGCAATGAGCAGTTCTTC. The rearrangement links TRBV14 to TRBJ2-1; 7 nucleotides agree with TRBD1. With V trimmed by 3 bases and J by 6 bases, 5 bases remained unmatched. Germline CDR1 and CDR2: SGHDN and FVKESK. The CDR3 loop spans 14 amino acids.

The V gene is TRBV28, the J gene TRBJ1-2; D uncertain. This CDR3 is built from 13 residues. The ends were cut back, 7 bases at V and 5 bases at J, with 14 bases in the middle. CDR1 is MDHEN, CDR2 SYDVKM, per germline. The CDR3 sequence: CASIGPGYYGYTF. In DNA form, the CDR3 reads TGTGCCAGCATCGGCCCAGGATATTATGGCTACACCTTC.

The chain joins TRBV5-1 to TRBJ2-3; D perhaps matches TRBD2 (5 bases). The CDR3 sequence is 14 residues long. The germline gives CDR1 SGHRS, CDR2 YFSETQ. V dropped 3 bases and J dropped 1 base, with 9 bases sitting between them. This CDR3 is CASSSGTRTDTQYF. In nucleotides, the CDR3 is TGCGCCAGCAGCTCGGGAACCCGCACAGATACGCAGTATTTT.

This clone was found a few times. The chain carries TRBV14 and TRBJ1-6, with D possibly matching TRBD1 (6 bases). Germline lookup yields CDR1 SGHDN and CDR2 FVKESK. CDR3 length: 15 amino acids. V was pared by 0 bases and J by 8 bases, with 11 bases between. The DNA for the CDR3 is TGTGCCAGCAGCCAAGACAACAGGGATTATTCACCCCTCCACTTT. This encodes CASSQDNRDYSPLHF. The full variable domain, its missing parts supplied by reference TRBV14 and TRBJ1-6, is EAGVTQFPSHSVIEKGQTVTLRCDPISGHDNLYWYRRVMGKEIKFLLHFVKESKQDESGMPNNRFLAERTGGTYSTLKVQPAELEDSGVYFCASSQDNRDYSPLHFGNGTRLTVT.

The chain carries TRBV10-3 and TRBJ1-1; tentative D call: TRBD1 (6 bases). Per germline, CDR1 ENHRY and CDR2 SYGVKD. The CDR3 extends over 15 amino acids. Trimming stripped 5 bases from V and 0 bases from J, with 13 bases between. CDR3 nucleotides: TGTGCCATCAGTCGGACAGTAAATATGAACACTGAAGCTTTCTTT. Its translation is CAISRTVNMNTEAFF.

The chain uses TRBV24-1 and TRBJ1-5; TRBD1 is a possible D gene (5 bases). Per germline, CDR1 KGHDR and CDR2 SFDVKD. The CDR3 totals 14 residues. The V and J ends lost 5 bases and 7 bases respectively, with 14 bases between them. CDR3 DNA sequence: TGTGCCACCAGTGCTGGGGGAGTACGCCAGCCCCAGCATTTT. Encoded protein: CATSAGGVRQPQHF.

The rearrangement joins TRBV13 to TRBJ2-2, with a weak D call TRBD2 (5 bases). The germline V and J ends were trimmed by 0 bases and 7 bases, with 9 bases remaining between them. The CDR3 extends over 14 amino acids. Per germline, CDR1 PRHDT and CDR2 FYEKMQ (reference sequence). CDR3 amino acids: CASSLGPGDGELFF. For the CDR3, the DNA is TGTGCCAGCAGCTTAGGCCCCGGGGACGGGGAGCTGTTTTTT.

The sample holds a few counts of this clone. The chain carries TRBV9 and TRBJ1-2; TRBD1 agrees at 9 bases. The CDR3 contains 15 residues. Losses at the gene ends were 2 bases for V and 6 bases for J; bases not matched to a gene: 8. Germline V gene sequence: CDR1 SGDLS, CDR2 YYNGEE. For the CDR3, the DNA is TGTGCCAGCAGCGTCCTTGGGACAGGGAGAGATGGCTACACCTTC. It yields the protein CASSVLGTGRDGYTF.

The rearrangement links TRBV14 to TRBJ2-1; D gene ambiguous. Germline V gene lookup returns CDR1 SGHDN and CDR2 FVKESK. V was shortened by 0 bases and J by 0 bases, with 15 bases between the two germline ends. The CDR3 loop spans 18 amino acids. The CDR3 sequence is CASSQDVIGLSSYNEQFF. CDR3 nucleotide sequence: TGTGCCAGCAGCCAAGATGTAATCGGCCTGAGCTCCTACAATGAGCAGTTCTTC.

The genes are TRBV30 and TRBJ1-5; possible D gene TRBD1, 5 bases. The CDR3 length is 17 residues. Trimming shortened V by 1 base and J by 10 bases, and 26 bases separated the two germline ends. The germline V gene encodes CDR1 GTSNPN and CDR2 SVGIG (reference sequence). CDR3 protein: CAWSGGRDGLNQPPQHF. The CDR3 DNA is TGTGCCTGGAGTGGGGGAAGGGACGGACTCAATCAGCCCCCCCAGCATTTT.

The chain joins TRBV18 to TRBJ2-3; no firm D call. V lost 3 bases to trimming and J lost 4 bases, with 11 bases between them. The length of the CDR3 is 14 residues. Germline values: CDR1 KGHSH, CDR2 LQKENI. CDR3 sequence: CASSPIGRPDTQYF. CDR3 nucleotide sequence: TGTGCCAGCTCACCTATCGGCAGACCAGATACGCAGTATTTT.

The chain has TRBV2 and TRBJ2-7; TRBD1 agrees at 11 bases. This CDR3 contains 14 residues. Germline CDR1 SNHLY, CDR2 FYNNEI. J was trimmed by 5 bases and V by 11 bases; bases with no gene match: 11. In DNA form, the CDR3 reads TGTGCCGTGCGGGGGACAGGGGGTTACGACGAGCAGTACTTC. Translation gives CAVRGTGGYDEQYF.

The J gene is TRBJ2-4, the V gene TRBV4-3, with 8 bases fitting TRBD1. Germline-derived CDR1 and CDR2 are LGHNA and YSLEER. The J segment lost 6 bases and the V segment lost 5 bases, leaving 9 bases of the junction unmatched. There are 15 residues in the CDR3. As DNA, the CDR3 is TGCGCCAGCAGCAGGGACTCAGGGGGCCCAAACATTCAGTACTTC. It encodes CASSRDSGGPNIQYF.

This chain joins TRBV28 and TRBJ2-7, with D tentatively TRBD1 (6 bases). Germline CDR1 reads MDHEN; CDR2 reads SYDVKM. V was trimmed by 7 bases and J by 4 bases, leaving 14 bases between them. The CDR3 has 13 amino acids. DNA of the CDR3: TGTGCCAGCACGATCGCAGGGGTTTACGAGCAGTACTTC. Amino acid sequence: CASTIAGVYEQYF.

The CDR3 protein is CASGQGKEQYF. CDR3 sequence (DNA): TGCGCCAGCGGACAGGGGAAGGAGCAGTACTTC. V is TRBV10-2 and J is TRBJ2-7; 9 bases are a match to TRBD1. CDR1 and CDR2 (germline): WSHSY, SAAADI. With 8 bases clipped from V and 7 bases from J, the junction kept 3 bases outside the gene matches. CDR3 size: 11 residues.

The V gene is TRBV9, the J gene TRBJ2-5; 9 positions agree with TRBD2. The CDR3 extends over 15 amino acids. V lost 5 bases and J lost 5; bases outside the gene matches: 10. Germline V CDR1 and CDR2: SGDLS, YYNGEE. CDR3 coding DNA: TGTGCCAGCAGTATTAGCGGGAGCGGGACCGAGACCCAGTACTTC. This sequence encodes CASSISGSGTETQYF.

The chain links TRBV5-5 to TRBJ2-1; 10 bases map to TRBD2. This CDR3 is built from 14 residues. CDR1 and CDR2 from the germline V gene are SGHKS and YYEKEE (reference sequence). The V segment lost 0 bases and the J segment 8 bases; nucleotides outside the gene matches: 2. The CDR3 DNA sequence: TGTGCCAGCAGCTTGGTTGGGACTAGCGATGAGCAGTTCTTC. The encoded protein is CASSLVGTSDEQFF. The entire variable domain, with the rest obtained from reference TRBV5-5 and TRBJ2-1, is as follows: DAGVTQSPTHLIKTRGQQVTLRCSPISGHKSVSWYQQVLGQGPQFIFQYYEKEERGRGNFPDRFSARQFPNYSSELNVNALLLGDSALYLCASSLVGTSDEQFFGPGTRLTVL.

The chain has TRBV2 and TRBJ1-5, with D tentatively TRBD1 (6 bases). This CDR3 contains 16 residues. Germline V gene sequence: CDR1 SNHLY, CDR2 FYNNEI. Trimming took 1 base from V and 7 from J, leaving 17 bases between them. CDR3 sequence reads: CASSEEAARGGQPQHF. The DNA for the CDR3 is TGTGCCAGCAGTGAAGAGGCTGCCAGGGGCGGGCAGCCCCAGCATTTT.

The chain employs TRBV13 and TRBJ1-1; D is unresolved. CDR1 and CDR2 (germline): PRHDT, FYEKMQ (reference sequence). The length of the CDR3 is 12 residues. Between the trimmed V and J ends, which lost 5 bases and 6 bases, there was a span of 10 bases. The CDR3 loop reads CASSPAPSEAFF. The CDR3 nucleotides read TGTGCCAGCAGCCCAGCCCCATCTGAAGCTTTCTTT.